This TCR beta chain was obtained from a study of CD8 T cells in Susac syndrome. Study-wide results and limits: The study acknowledged a relatively small number of individuals in its TCR sequencing and HLA analysis.

From blood CD8+ and CD4+ T cells, the TCR beta chain was sequenced. Treatment-naive patients with stable or active relapsing-remitting disease were the multiple sclerosis controls. Both CD4+ and CD8+ T cells were negatively isolated, and TEMRA cells underwent FACS enrichment. There are 14 residues in the CDR3. Germline V gene data show CDR1 as MNHEY and CDR2 as SMNVEV (reference sequence). The V end lost 2 bases, the J end lost 5 bases, and 10 bases lay between the germline ends. With regard to this clonotype: Its antigen is not known.

Reverse transcription of roughly 0.5 to 1 ug RNA used random hexamers. MiXCR, run by TCRdb on the immunoSEQ multiplex PCR reads, gives a single entry per CDR3 protein. The profile shows 150,000 to 180,000 distinct CDR3 sequences, roughly 96% of them singletons. Sequenced input: CD8+ T cells from PBMCs. The chain recombines TRBV27 with TRBJ1-5; D ambiguous. The receptor was derived from a human donor with multiple sclerosis. DNA of the CDR3: TGTGCCAGCAGTTTAGGATCGGCCTATCAGCCCCAGCATTTT. Its translation: CASSLGSAYQPQHF.